Below, 9 T cell receptor beta chains from the same sample are listed, as sequenced in a study of blood T cell repertoires in COVID-19. TCRdb's copy holds only in-frame clones and misses some; the assay was immunoSEQ multiplex PCR. The sample consists of about 170,000 clones, approximately 80% of them appearing once. The sample taken for sequencing was peripheral blood. The source is a woman of 80 years or more with active or convalescent COVID-19.

In this sample, this clone turned up a few times. The gene calls are TRBV9 and TRBJ2-2, with 13 bases aligning to TRBD2. Germline V lookup: CDR1 SGDLS, CDR2 YYNGEE. The CDR3 is 18 amino acids. The V segment lost 4 bases and the J segment 2 bases; nucleotides outside the gene matches: 8. The CDR3 loop is CASSSTSGGSLNTGELFF. CDR3 nucleotides: TGTGCCAGCAGCTCGACTAGCGGGGGGTCGCTAAACACCGGGGAGCTGTTTTTT. Full variable domain (missing parts from reference TRBV9 and TRBJ2-2): DSGVTQTPKHLITATGQRVTLRCSPRSGDLSVYWYQQSLDQGLQFLIQYYNGEERAKGNILERFSAQQFPDLHSELNLSSLELGDSALYFCASSSTSGGSLNTGELFFGEGSRLTVL.

The chain is built from TRBV5-1 and TRBJ2-5, with 9 bases that match TRBD1. J gave up 2 bases and V 0 bases, and 2 bases lay outside the gene matches. Germline loops: CDR1 SGHRS, CDR2 YFSETQ. The CDR3 has 15 residues. The CDR3 loop is CASSLVGTGQETQYF. CDR3 DNA sequence: TGCGCCAGCAGCTTGGTCGGGACAGGGCAAGAGACCCAGTACTTC.

This clone appeared once. This chain connects TRBV10-2 to TRBJ1-1; 7 nucleotides align to TRBD1. CDR3 size: 13 residues. Losses at the gene ends were 10 bases for V and 3 bases for J; bases not matched to a gene: 8. CDR1 and CDR2 from the germline V gene are WSHSY and SAAADI. The CDR3 DNA reads as TGCGCCACCAAGGGGGCGTCAGACACTGAAGCTTTCTTT. It specifies CATKGASDTEAFF.

With regard to this clone: Additional DNA sequences in this sample encode the identical CDR3. J is TRBJ1-2 and V is TRBV5-1; D is undetermined. The germline V gene encodes CDR1 SGHRS and CDR2 YFSETQ. The V and J ends lost 4 bases and 1 base respectively, with 5 bases between them. The CDR3 sequence is 12 residues long. DNA of the CDR3: TGCGCCAGCAGCCCCGGTAACTATGGCTACACCTTC. This sequence encodes CASSPGNYGYTF.

This clone was observed a single time. The chain has TRBV5-1 and TRBJ1-2, with D uncertain. Trimming removed 4 bases at V and 8 bases at J, with 15 bases between. Germline-derived CDR1 and CDR2 are SGHRS and YFSETQ. The CDR3 sequence is 13 residues long. The DNA for the CDR3 is TGCGCCAGCAGCCGCTCCGGGGTCGAGGGCTACACCTTC. It encodes CASSRSGVEGYTF.

The J gene is TRBJ1-4, the V gene TRBV27; perhaps TRBD1 as D (6 bases). This CDR3 spans 15 amino acids. V shed 6 bases and J shed 7 bases, with 18 bases lying between them. Per the germline V gene, CDR1 is MNHEY and CDR2 is SMNVEV (reference sequence). The CDR3 protein is CASSLGGYRGEKLFF. The DNA of the CDR3 is TGTGCCAGCAGCCTAGGGGGTTACCGCGGTGAAAAACTGTTTTTT. Combining the CDR3 with reference TRBV27 and TRBJ1-4 gives the whole variable domain EAQVTQNPRYLITVTGKKLTVTCSQNMNHEYMSWYRQDPGLGLRQIYYSMNVEVTDKGDVPEGYKVSRKEKRNFPLILESPSPNQTSLYFCASSLGGYRGEKLFFGSGTQLSVL.

This chain connects TRBV7-9 to TRBJ1-5, with 10 bases fitting TRBD1. Germline CDR1 and CDR2: SEHNR and FQNEAQ (reference sequence). This CDR3 contains 16 residues. Losses at the gene ends were 1 base for V and 10 bases for J; bases not matched to a gene: 10. The CDR3 DNA follows: TGTGCCAGCAGCTTAGGGGGAGGACAGGGGGATCGACCCCAGCATTTT. Residues: CASSLGGGQGDRPQHF.

V gene TRBV12-5 combines with J gene TRBJ2-2, with D uncertain. Germline V gene sequence: CDR1 LGHNT, CDR2 FRNRAP. V lost 0 bases, J lost 0 bases, and 11 bases lay in between. CDR3 length: 17 residues. This CDR3 reads CASGLVPGIANTGELFF. DNA of the CDR3: TGTGCTAGTGGTTTGGTACCGGGTATCGCGAACACCGGGGAGCTGTTTTTT.

V is TRBV2 and J is TRBJ1-1; D gene ambiguous. This CDR3 comprises 13 residues. The V and J ends lost 2 bases and 1 base respectively, with 5 bases between them. Looked up from germline, CDR1 is SNHLY and CDR2 is FYNNEI. CDR3 nucleotides: TGTGCCAGCAGTGAAAACAGGAACACTGAAGCTTTCTTT. It translates to CASSENRNTEAFF.